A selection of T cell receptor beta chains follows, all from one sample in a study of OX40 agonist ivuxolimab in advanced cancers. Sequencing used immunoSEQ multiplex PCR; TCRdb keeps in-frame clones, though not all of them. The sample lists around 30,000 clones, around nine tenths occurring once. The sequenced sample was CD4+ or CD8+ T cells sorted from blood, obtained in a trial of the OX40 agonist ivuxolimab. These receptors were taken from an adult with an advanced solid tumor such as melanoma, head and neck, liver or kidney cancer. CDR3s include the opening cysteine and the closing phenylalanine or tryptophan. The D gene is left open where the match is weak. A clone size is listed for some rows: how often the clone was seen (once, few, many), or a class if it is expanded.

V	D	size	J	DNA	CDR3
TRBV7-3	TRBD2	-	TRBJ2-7	TGTGCCAGCAGCTCCGGACTAGCGGGAGGGCGCGGGTTCGAGCAGTACTTC	CASSSGLAGGRGFEQYF
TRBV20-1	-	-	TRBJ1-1	TGCAGTGCTGAGGGGGACACTGAAGCTTTCTTT	CSAEGDTEAFF
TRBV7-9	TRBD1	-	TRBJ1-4	TGTGCCAGCAGCCTAGGGACAGGGAATGAAAAACTGTTTTTT	CASSLGTGNEKLFF
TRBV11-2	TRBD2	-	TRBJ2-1	TGTGCCAGCAGCTTAGGGCTAGCGGGAGGTAATGAGCAGTTCTTC	CASSLGLAGGNEQFF
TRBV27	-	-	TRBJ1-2	TGTGCCAGCAGTTTAGAGGGGAACTATGGCTACACCTTC	CASSLEGNYGYTF
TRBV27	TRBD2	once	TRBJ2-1	TGTGCCAGCAGTTTATCGGGGACTAGCGGGAGCCTGAGCTCCTACAATGAGCAGTTCTTC	CASSLSGTSGSLSSYNEQFF
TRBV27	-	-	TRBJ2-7	TGTGCCAGCAGTTCAGGGCCCAAGCGGGAGCAGTACTTC	CASSSGPKREQYF
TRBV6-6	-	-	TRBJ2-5	TGTGCCAGCAGTTACACAGAGACCCAGTACTTC	CASSYTETQYF
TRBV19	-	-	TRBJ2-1	TGTGCCAGTGGGAGGAGCTCCTACAATGAGCAGTTCTTC	CASGRSSYNEQFF
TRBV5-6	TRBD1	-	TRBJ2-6	TGTGCCAGCAGCGGGACAGCGATGGGCCCTGGGGCCAACGTCCTGACTTTC	CASSGTAMGPGANVLTF
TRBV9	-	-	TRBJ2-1	TGTGCCAGCAGCGGACGGGACGGGGACAATGAGCAGTTCTTC	CASSGRDGDNEQFF
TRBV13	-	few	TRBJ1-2	TGTGCCAGCAGCCCCGAAACTGATCACTATGGCTACACCTTC	CASSPETDHYGYTF
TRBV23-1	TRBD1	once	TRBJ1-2	TGCGTCGATCCGGGACAGACGAACTATGGCTACACCTTC	CVDPGQTNYGYTF
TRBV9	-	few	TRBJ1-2	TGTGCCAGCAACCCTTCCCGGTGGGTAATCGGATTC	CASNPSRWVIGF
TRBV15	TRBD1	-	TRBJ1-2	TGTGCCACCAGCGGGACAGGGAACAAAGGAGTCTATGGCTACACCTTC	CATSGTGNKGVYGYTF
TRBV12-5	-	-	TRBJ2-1	TGTGCTAGTGGGCTGGGGGCTGAGCAGTTCTTC	CASGLGAEQFF
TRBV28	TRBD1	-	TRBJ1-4	TGTGCCAGCAGTCCATACAGGGGTTCTAATGAAAAACTGTTTTTT	CASSPYRGSNEKLFF
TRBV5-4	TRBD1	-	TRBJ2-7	TGTGCCAGCAGCTCCCCGGGACAGGCTTACGAGCAGTACTTC	CASSSPGQAYEQYF
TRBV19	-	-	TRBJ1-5	TGTGCCAGTAGTGGAAGGACCGGCAATCAGCCCCAGCATTTT	CASSGRTGNQPQHF
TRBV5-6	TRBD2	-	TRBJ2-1	TGTGCCAGTCATAGCGGGAGAGGTAATGAGCAGTTCTTC	CASHSGRGNEQFF
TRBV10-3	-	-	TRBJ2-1	TGTGCCATCAGTGGCGGAAATGATAACAATGAGCAGTTCTTC	CAISGGNDNNEQFF
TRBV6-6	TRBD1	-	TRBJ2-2	TGTGCCAGCAGCCTCCGGGACAGAGTTACCGGGGAGCTGTTTTTT	CASSLRDRVTGELFF
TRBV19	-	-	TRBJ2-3	TGTGCCAGTAGTACGAAGAGCACAGATACGCAGTATTTT	CASSTKSTDTQYF
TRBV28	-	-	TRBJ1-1	TGTGCCAGCAGTTTAGCTCGCACCGGGACCGTCAACACTGAAGCTTTCTTT	CASSLARTGTVNTEAFF
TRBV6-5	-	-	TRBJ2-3	TGTGCCAGCAGTTACGGTGTCACGCAGTATTTT	CASSYGVTQYF
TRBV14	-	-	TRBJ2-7	TGTGCCAGCAGCCCAGGCAGGGGGGCCGGGCAGTACTTC	CASSPGRGAGQYF
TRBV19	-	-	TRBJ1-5	TGTGCCAGCAGAATGACAGACTCAAGCAATCAGCCCCAGCATTTT	CASRMTDSSNQPQHF
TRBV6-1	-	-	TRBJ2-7	TGTGCCAGCATCCTAGGGGACTCTTACTACGAGCAGTACTTC	CASILGDSYYEQYF
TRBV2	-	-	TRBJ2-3	TGTGCCAGCAGTGGTACTATAGCGGTTAGCACAGATACGCAGTATTTT	CASSGTIAVSTDTQYF
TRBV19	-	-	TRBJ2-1	TGTGCCAGTAGTATCAAGGGCGGAACCTACAATGAGCAGTTCTTC	CASSIKGGTYNEQFF
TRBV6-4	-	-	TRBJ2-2	TGTGCCAGCAGTGTCCAGGGGAGCACCGGGGAGCTGTTTTTT	CASSVQGSTGELFF
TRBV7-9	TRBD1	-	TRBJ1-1	TGTGCCAGCAGCCATAGTCAGGGGGTCAGGAACACTGAAGCTTTCTTT	CASSHSQGVRNTEAFF
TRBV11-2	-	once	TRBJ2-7	TGTGCCAGCAGCTACGGGAGCTCCTACGAGCAGTACTTC	CASSYGSSYEQYF
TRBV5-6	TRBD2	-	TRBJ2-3	TGTGCCAGCAGCCATCGACTAGCGGGAGGGTCAGATACGCAGTATTTT	CASSHRLAGGSDTQYF
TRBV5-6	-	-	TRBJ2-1	TGTGCCAGCAGCTTGGACTCCTACAATGAGCAGTTCTTC	CASSLDSYNEQFF
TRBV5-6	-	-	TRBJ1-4	TGTGCTAGCACGGGATTTGAAGAAAAACTGTTTTTT	CASTGFEEKLFF
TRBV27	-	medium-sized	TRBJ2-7	TGTGCCAGCAGTTTAGAGTGGTCATCCTGGGCCTACGAGCAGTACTTC	CASSLEWSSWAYEQYF
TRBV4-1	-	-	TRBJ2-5	TGCGCCAGCAGCGGTCTCATGAAAGGGGGGAACGATACAGAGACCCAGTACTTC	CASSGLMKGGNDTETQYF